The source of this T cell receptor (beta chain) is a study of blood T cell repertoires in COVID-19. Whole-study context: From T cells, B-cell-depleted T cells, or PBMCs came the material, which was cDNA or gDNA.

CDR3 length: 14 amino acids. V dropped 7 bases and J dropped 1 base, with 12 bases sitting between them. From germline, CDR1 is MNHEY and CDR2 SMNVEV (reference sequence). Patients in Seattle were enrolled during active infection, then followed longitudinally. Study processing details: Estimation of nucleated cell counts was performed using reference gene primer amplification. Sequenced by immunoSEQ multiplex PCR; TCRdb stores in-frame clones only, minus some. The V and J calls and clone size come from that table; D and trimming were worked out from the DNA. The top ten clones hold around 14% of a sample with fewer than 300,000 clones, 84% of them seen once.

The V and J genes are TRBV27 and TRBJ2-3; D gene ambiguous. The sample comprised peripheral blood. This TCR derives from a person aged 65-85 years with COVID-19, enrolled during active disease. CDR3 residues: CASTSGSRTDTQYF. CDR3 nucleotides: TGTGCCAGCACCTCGGGTAGCCGCACAGATACGCAGTATTTT.